This paragraph covers one T cell receptor (beta chain) sequence. Germline loops: CDR1 SEHNR, CDR2 FQNEAQ (reference sequence). The CDR3 is 16 amino acids. With 4 bases removed from V and 0 bases from J, the gap between germline ends came to 12 bases. The data belong to a study of OX40 agonist ivuxolimab in advanced cancers. Study as a whole: People in dose escalation had one of these cancers: hepatocellular carcinoma, melanoma, renal cell or head and neck cancer. Earlier anti-PD-1, anti-PD-L1 or anti-CTLA-4 therapy was permitted; about 44% had received some.

The table came from immunoSEQ multiplex PCR; TCRdb's copy has only in-frame clones and leaves some out. Of about 13,000 clones detected, around 73% appear once; the ten largest clones hold around two fifths. The sample was CD4+ or CD8+ T cells sorted from blood, taken in a trial of the OX40 agonist ivuxolimab. The chain uses TRBV7-9 and TRBJ2-2; D is perhaps TRBD1 (6 bases). The sequence derives from an adult with an advanced solid tumor such as melanoma, head and neck, liver or kidney cancer. CDR3 nucleotide sequence: TGTGCCAGCAGCTCTCGACAGGTCGCGAACACCGGGGAGCTGTTTTTT. This encodes CASSSRQVANTGELFF.